The sequence of this TCR beta chain was determined in a study of graft-versus-host responses after intestinal transplantation. Background on the study: All recipients got anti-thymocyte globulin induction, then tacrolimus and steroids for roughly three years.

The repertoire was sequenced with immunoSEQ multiplex PCR; TCRdb's copy has only in-frame clones and lacks some. There are 35,000 to 50,000 clones in the sample; about 95% occur only once, and around 0.2% lies in the top ten. Germline V CDR1 and CDR2: MNHNS, SASEGT. CDR3 size: 14 residues. V lost 4 bases, J lost 0 bases, and 10 bases lay in between. Concerning this clone: Its cognate antigen is unknown.

This chain links TRBV6-1 with TRBJ2-7; D is ambiguous. The sequencing here drew on unstimulated CD8+ T cells sorted from spleen or lymph node cells, taken before transplant. The origin of this receptor is a human donor who was the organ donor for an intestinal transplant. CDR3 amino acids: CASSGQVDSYEQYF. The CDR3 DNA reads TGTGCCAGCAGTGGGCAGGTTGACTCCTACGAGCAGTACTTC.